This T cell receptor (beta chain) stems from a study of identical twins. In TCRdb, the 5' RACE reads were re-called with MiXCR into one record per CDR3 protein. This table has over 600,000 distinct CDR3 sequences, 21% appearing once. Only a few counts were recorded for this clonotype. Separately, the same data were catalogued under a study of T cells expressing NK-cell markers.

The receptor comes from a woman in her late teens or twenties in good health. The sequencing sample was made of PBMCs.

CDR3 amino acids: CASSPGGKRRGNNEQFF. CDR3 bases: TGTGCCAGCAGCCCGGGGGGAAAGCGAAGGGGGAACAATGAGCAGTTCTTC. This sequence joins TRBV5-6 and TRBJ2-1; TRBD2 is a possible D gene (7 bases). The germline V gene encodes CDR1 SGHDT and CDR2 YYEEEE. V lost 4 bases and J 5 bases, leaving 22 bases between the germline ends. The CDR3 totals 17 residues.